The clone carrying this T cell receptor (beta chain) came up a few times. Its specificity is not known. With V trimmed by 2 bases and J by 1 base, 3 bases remained unmatched. CDR1 SGHVS and CDR2 FNYEAQ come from the germline V gene. CDR3 size: 15 residues. The sorted Tregs were CD4+CD25+CD127-/low cells. Whole-study results and caveats: Greatest tumor Treg TCR overlap was with tumor naive CD4+ cells.

Semi-nested PCR with Nested Universal Primer A followed constant-region reverse priming of full-length variable regions. MiXCR, run by TCRdb on the 5' RACE reads, gives a single entry per CDR3 protein. The sample includes 50,000 to 70,000 distinct CDR3 sequences, around 21% of them seen just once. This sequence originates from a female donor with breast cancer. The chain combines TRBV7-6 with TRBJ2-5, with 8 positions matching TRBD2. The sample comprised tumor-infiltrating Tregs sorted from the breast tumor. As DNA, the CDR3 is TGTGCCAGCAGCTTAACAACTAGCGGCCAAGAGACCCAGTACTTC. Translation gives CASSLTTSGQETQYF.